What follows are 27 T cell receptor beta chains derived from one specimen sequenced in a study of blood T cell repertoires in COVID-19. Here immunoSEQ multiplex PCR was the method, and the copy in TCRdb shows in-frame clones only, minus some. The table has about 300,000 clones, around four fifths seen once. Sequencing input: peripheral blood. These receptors all stem from a woman aged 45-59 years with acute or convalescent COVID-19.

The rearrangement joins TRBV27 to TRBJ2-2; tentatively, D is TRBD2 (5 bases). This CDR3 contains 14 residues. Germline CDR1 reads MNHEY; CDR2 reads SMNVEV (reference sequence). Trimming stripped 7 bases from V and 0 bases from J, with 9 bases between. The CDR3 DNA is TGTGCCAGCACCCCGGGGACGAACACCGGGGAGCTGTTTTTT. Protein sequence: CASTPGTNTGELFF.

The chain is built from TRBV6-2 or TRBV6-3 and TRBJ1-5, with a weak D call TRBD1 (6 bases). The CDR3 sequence is 16 residues long. Germline lookup yields CDR1 MNHEY and CDR2 SVGEGT. Trimming shortened V by 5 bases and J by 2 bases, and 16 bases separated the two germline ends. CDR3 protein: CASSKTRQVGNQPQHF. CDR3 bases: TGTGCCAGCAGTAAGACCCGACAGGTGGGCAATCAGCCCCAGCATTTT.

This rearrangement joins TRBV3-1 (or the pseudogene TRBV3-2) to TRBJ2-4; 8 nucleotides agree with TRBD1. CDR3 length: 17 amino acids. Germline-derived CDR1 and CDR2 are LGHDT and YNNKEL (reference sequence). After removal of 0 bases from V and 1 base from J, the junction contained 5 bases not matched to a gene. CDR3 region: CASSQEAGGLAKNIQYF. CDR3 bases: TGTGCCAGCAGCCAAGAGGCAGGGGGCTTGGCCAAAAACATTCAGTACTTC.

The rearrangement links TRBV27 to TRBJ2-7; D might be TRBD2 (6 bases). The CDR3 loop spans 15 amino acids. Germline-derived CDR1 and CDR2 are MNHEY and SMNVEV (reference sequence). V lost 6 bases and J lost 4, with 19 bases in between. As DNA, the CDR3 is TGTGCCAGCAGCCCGGGACTCCCTTCCTATTACGAGCAGTACTTC. It encodes CASSPGLPSYYEQYF.

Only a few counts were recorded for this clone. Distinct nucleotide sequences in the sample also encode this CDR3. The V gene is TRBV7-2, the J gene TRBJ2-2; 8 bases fit TRBD1. The V gene's germline CDR1 is SGHTA and CDR2 FQGNSA. The CDR3 extends over 13 amino acids. V lost 5 bases, J lost 5 bases, and 1 base stayed unmatched. The chain's CDR3 is CASSRQGTGELFF. Written as DNA, the CDR3 is TGTGCCAGCAGCCGACAGGGGACCGGGGAGCTGTTTTTT.

The chain carries TRBV6-6 and TRBJ2-1; TRBD1 agrees at 7 bases. Germline lookup yields CDR1 MNHNY and CDR2 SVGAGI (reference sequence). Trimming took 6 bases from V and 0 from J; bases not matched to a gene: 23. The CDR3 length is 21 residues. CDR3 sequence: CASSHTPGQKKRRGSYNEQFF. The CDR3 DNA reads as TGTGCCAGCAGCCACACGCCGGGACAGAAGAAGCGGCGCGGCTCCTACAATGAGCAGTTCTTC.

The chain uses TRBV10-3 and TRBJ1-1; D is perhaps TRBD1 (5 bases). The CDR3 contains 15 residues. Deletions cut 1 base from V and 6 bases from J, with 15 bases between. The germline V gene encodes CDR1 ENHRY and CDR2 SYGVKD. CDR3 sequence reads: CAISELSPGMAEAFF. Here the CDR3 DNA reads TGTGCCATCAGTGAGTTGAGTCCAGGGATGGCTGAAGCTTTCTTT.

The chain links TRBV6-6 to TRBJ2-1; no clear D. Per the germline V gene, CDR1 is MNHNY and CDR2 is SVGAGI (reference sequence). This CDR3 has 12 residues. Trimming cost V 4 bases and J 7 bases, with 8 bases left between them. DNA for the CDR3: TGTGCCAGCAGTTCAGTACCTAATGAGCAGTTCTTC. Amino acid sequence: CASSSVPNEQFF.

CDR3 DNA: TGTGCCAGCAGCTCCCGGACAGATAGCTCCTACGAGCAGTACTTC. Translated, it gives CASSSRTDSSYEQYF. The chain employs TRBV14 and TRBJ2-7; perhaps TRBD1 as D (6 bases). CDR3 length equals 15 residues. CDR1 and CDR2 from the germline V gene are SGHDN and FVKESK. Trimming took 5 bases from V and 0 from J, leaving 14 bases between them.

The rearrangement joins TRBV27 to TRBJ2-7; TRBD1 aligns across 9 bases. Trimming cost V 6 bases and J 2 bases; bases outside gene matches: 11. Germline values: CDR1 MNHEY, CDR2 SMNVEV (reference sequence). The CDR3 contains 16 residues. CDR3 sequence (DNA): TGTGCCAGCAGCCCACTCGGACAGGGGCCGACCTACGAGCAGTACGTC. It translates to CASSPLGQGPTYEQYV.

The J gene is TRBJ2-4, the V gene TRBV10-1; 7 nucleotides agree with TRBD2. Germline V gene lookup returns CDR1 WNHNN and CDR2 SYGVQD (reference sequence). The CDR3 sequence is 18 residues long. V was pared by 7 bases and J by 0 bases, with 15 bases of the junction left unmatched. The CDR3 DNA follows: TGCGCCAGCACCTCAGAGGTAGCGGGTTCACTAGCCAAAAACATTCAGTACTTC. It is translated as CASTSEVAGSLAKNIQYF.

V usage is TRBV11-2 and J usage is TRBJ1-1, with D perhaps matching TRBD1 (6 bases). Trimming removed 5 bases at V and 8 bases at J, with 15 bases between. From germline, CDR1 is SGHAT and CDR2 FQNNGV. This CDR3 is 13 amino acids long. Here the CDR3 reads CASSGDRQSEAFF. The CDR3 DNA reads TGTGCCAGCAGCGGCGACAGGCAGTCGGAAGCTTTCTTT.

The chain is built from TRBV7-3 and TRBJ2-1, with 14 positions matching TRBD2. The J segment lost 10 bases and the V segment lost 8 bases, leaving 7 bases of the junction unmatched. The CDR3 length is 14 residues. Per the germline V gene, CDR1 is SGHTA and CDR2 is FQGTGA. Here the CDR3 reads CASPGLAGVGEQFF. The CDR3 DNA reads TGTGCCAGCCCGGGACTAGCGGGAGTGGGGGAGCAGTTCTTC.

The rearrangement links TRBV2 to TRBJ2-7; 12 positions agree with TRBD2. The J segment lost 7 bases and the V segment lost 3 bases, leaving 10 bases of the junction unmatched. The CDR3 totals 16 residues. Germline V gene sequence: CDR1 SNHLY, CDR2 FYNNEI. The CDR3 loop reads CASSEWASGRGKEQYF. The CDR3 nucleotides are TGTGCCAGCAGTGAGTGGGCTAGCGGGAGGGGGAAAGAGCAGTACTTC.

The chain uses TRBV28 and TRBJ2-1; 9 bases are a match to TRBD1. CDR1 is MDHEN and CDR2 is SYDVKM in the germline V gene. CDR3 length: 15 residues. J was trimmed by 8 bases and V by 2 bases; bases with no gene match: 7. CDR3 in amino acids: CASSLAGQGSDEQFF. The CDR3 DNA follows: TGTGCCAGCAGTTTAGCCGGACAGGGGTCTGATGAGCAGTTCTTC. The whole variable domain, remainder taken from reference TRBV28 and TRBJ2-1, is DVKVTQSSRYLVKRTGEKVFLECVQDMDHENMFWYRQDPGLGLRLIYFSYDVKMKEKGDIPEGYSVSREKKERFSLILESASTNQTSMYLCASSLAGQGSDEQFFGPGTRLTVL.

This chain links TRBV27 with TRBJ1-1; D ambiguous. Trimming pared 6 bases from V and 4 bases from J, leaving 15 bases between. This CDR3 has 14 amino acids. In germline, CDR1 is MNHEY, CDR2 SMNVEV (reference sequence). CDR3: CASSPTEYSTEAFF. The CDR3, as DNA: TGTGCCAGCAGCCCCACAGAATATAGCACTGAAGCTTTCTTT.

The rearrangement joins TRBV30 to TRBJ1-1; D gene unclear. The V gene's germline CDR1 is GTSNPN and CDR2 SVGIG (reference sequence). Trimming left V 2 bases short and J 4 bases short, with 8 bases between. There are 12 residues in the CDR3. CDR3 nucleotides: TGTGCCTGGAGTACGAGGAGCACTGAAGCTTTCTTT. Its protein is CAWSTRSTEAFF.

The chain has TRBV29-1 and TRBJ1-2, with 7 bases identical to TRBD1. CDR3 size: 11 residues. J lost 8 bases, V lost 3 bases, and 3 bases had no gene match. Germline V gives CDR1 SQVTM, CDR2 ANQGSEA. The CDR3 here is CSVEEGQGYTF. In DNA form, the CDR3 reads TGCAGCGTTGAGGAGGGACAGGGCTACACCTTC.

The J gene is TRBJ1-6, the V gene TRBV9; 7 nucleotides align to TRBD1. The V segment lost 3 bases and the J segment 9 bases; nucleotides outside the gene matches: 3. CDR1 is SGDLS, CDR2 YYNGEE, per germline. The CDR3 covers 13 residues. The CDR3 region has the DNA TGTGCCAGCAGCGAAGGGGGCACTTCACCCCTCCACTTT. Translated, it gives CASSEGGTSPLHF.

The chain has TRBV9 and TRBJ2-1; 9 bases line up with TRBD2. The CDR3 sequence is 16 residues long. The J segment lost 7 bases and the V segment lost 0 bases, leaving 8 bases of the junction unmatched. CDR1 SGDLS and CDR2 YYNGEE come from the germline V gene. CDR3 nucleotides: TGTGCCAGCAGCGTAGCAGCGGGGGGAGGAAGTAATGAGCAGTTCTTC. It codes for CASSVAAGGGSNEQFF.

CDR3 region: CASSLLGGQGETQYF. For the CDR3, the DNA is TGTGCCAGCAGCTTGCTGGGGGGGCAGGGGGAGACCCAGTACTTC. The chain couples TRBV5-5 to TRBJ2-5, with D possibly matching TRBD2 (7 bases). The length of the CDR3 is 15 residues. CDR1 SGHKS and CDR2 YYEKEE come from the germline V gene (reference sequence). V was clipped by 1 base and J by 5 bases, with 15 bases between them.

V and J are TRBV19 and TRBJ1-4; 7 positions match TRBD1. Germline V CDR1 and CDR2: LNHDA, SQIVND (reference sequence). V shed 8 bases, J shed 5 bases, and the junction held 11 bases outside the gene matches. CDR3 length: 15 residues. CDR3 region: CASVNRGRGNEKLFF. CDR3 nucleotides: TGTGCCAGTGTTAACAGGGGCCGGGGCAATGAAAAACTGTTTTTT. The whole variable domain, remainder taken from reference TRBV19 and TRBJ1-4, is DGGITQSPKYLFRKEGQNVTLSCEQNLNHDAMYWYRQDPGQGLRLIYYSQIVNDFQKGDIAEGYSVSREKKESFPLTVTSAQKNPTAFYLCASVNRGRGNEKLFFGSGTQLSVL.

The chain is built from TRBV6-1 and TRBJ2-5; D ambiguous. The CDR3 consists of 13 residues. Per the germline V gene, CDR1 is MNHNS and CDR2 is SASEGT. V lost 3 bases, J lost 2 bases, and 7 bases lay in between. As DNA, the CDR3 is TGTGCCAGCAGTGAGATAGTTCAAGAGACCCAGTACTTC. It is translated as CASSEIVQETQYF.

This clone was counted a single time. CDR3 sequence: CASRAGIYNSPLHF. The DNA of the CDR3 is TGTGCCAGCAGGGCAGGAATCTATAATTCACCCCTCCACTTT. The chain employs TRBV6-5 and TRBJ1-6, with D unclear. Trimming removed 6 bases from V and 3 bases from J, with 9 bases in between. CDR1 and CDR2 from the germline V gene are MNHEY and SVGAGI. CDR3 size: 14 residues.

The chain employs TRBV6-5 and TRBJ1-2; 7 bases match TRBD1. Losses at the gene ends were 6 bases for V and 7 bases for J; bases not matched to a gene: 8. The CDR3 spans 13 residues. Germline V gene sequence: CDR1 MNHEY, CDR2 SVGAGI. The DNA of the CDR3 is TGTGCCAGCAGGGAGACAGGGAAGGGTGGCTACACCTTC. Translating gives CASRETGKGGYTF.

This clone was seen a single time. The chain links TRBV15 to TRBJ2-7; TRBD1 agrees at 7 bases. The CDR3 covers 16 residues. Germline loops: CDR1 LNHNV, CDR2 YYDKDF (reference sequence). Germline trimming cut 0 bases from V and 4 bases from J; bases unmatched to any gene: 9. CDR3 region: CATSRDRGQPSYEQYF. In DNA, the CDR3 is TGTGCCACCAGCAGAGATCGGGGACAGCCTTCATACGAGCAGTACTTC. The entire variable domain, with the rest obtained from reference TRBV15 and TRBJ2-7, is as follows: DAMVIQNPRYQVTQFGKPVTLSCSQTLNHNVMYWYQQKSSQAPKLLFHYYDKDFNNEADTPDNFQSRRPNTSFCFLDIRSPGLGDTAMYLCATSRDRGQPSYEQYFGPGTRLTVT.

J is TRBJ2-7 and V is TRBV6-1, with 9 bases identical to TRBD1. Germline CDR1 MNHNS, CDR2 SASEGT. The ends lost 3 bases at V and 4 bases at J; junction bases unmatched: 10. This CDR3 is built from 16 residues. Here the CDR3 DNA reads TGTGCCAGCAGTGACGCGACAGGGGGTATTTCGTACGAGCAGTACGTC. Protein product: CASSDATGGISYEQYV.